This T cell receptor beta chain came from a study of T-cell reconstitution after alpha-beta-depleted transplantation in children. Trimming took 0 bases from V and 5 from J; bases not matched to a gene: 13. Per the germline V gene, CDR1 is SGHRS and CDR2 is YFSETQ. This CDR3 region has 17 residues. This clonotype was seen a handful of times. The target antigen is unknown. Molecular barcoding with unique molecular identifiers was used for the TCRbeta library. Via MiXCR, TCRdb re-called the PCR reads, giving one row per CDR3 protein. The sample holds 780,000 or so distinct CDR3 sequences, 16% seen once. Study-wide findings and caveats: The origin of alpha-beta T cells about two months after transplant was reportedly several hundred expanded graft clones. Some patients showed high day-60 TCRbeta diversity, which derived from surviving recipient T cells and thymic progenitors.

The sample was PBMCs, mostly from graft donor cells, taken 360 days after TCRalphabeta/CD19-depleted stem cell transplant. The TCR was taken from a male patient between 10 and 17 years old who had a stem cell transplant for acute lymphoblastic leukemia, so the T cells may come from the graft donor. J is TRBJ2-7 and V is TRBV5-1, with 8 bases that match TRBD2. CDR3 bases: TGCGCCAGCAGCTTGGGAATAGTGGTTCTAGCGGGTCACGAGCAGTACTTC. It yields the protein CASSLGIVVLAGHEQYF.